This TCR beta chain was sequenced for a study of T cells after somatic rescue of genetic block. Clones were sequenced by immunoSEQ multiplex PCR, and TCRdb holds only the in-frame ones, with some missing. The sample has 60,000 to 90,000 clones; roughly 90% are singletons. J lost 6 bases, V lost 2 bases, and 8 bases had no gene match. Germline values: CDR1 MGHRA, CDR2 YSYEKL. The CDR3 runs 15 residues. This clonotype originated in a man younger than 45. The sequenced sample consisted of peripheral blood mononuclear cells (PBMCs). J is TRBJ1-2 and V is TRBV4-1, with 8 positions matching TRBD1. CDR3 bases: TGCGCCAGCAGCCAATATTCGACAGGGGCAGATGGCTACACCTTC. Its translation: CASSQYSTGADGYTF.